This entry lists 20 T cell receptor beta chains sequenced from one sample in a study of identifying expanded T cells in peripheral blood. Produced via immunoSEQ multiplex PCR; TCRdb's table is partial and in-frame only. Of about 100,000 clones listed, over 75% are singletons. What was sequenced was blood. These receptors all come from a person aged 18 to 75 in good health.

The V gene is TRBV5-1, the J gene TRBJ2-1, with D perhaps matching TRBD2 (5 bases). The V end was cut by 0 bases, the J end by 1 base, with 8 bases between. From germline, CDR1 is SGHRS and CDR2 YFSETQ. This CDR3 spans 15 amino acids. The CDR3 loop reads CASSLVPGSYNEQFF. The CDR3 coding sequence is TGCGCCAGCAGCTTGGTGCCGGGATCCTACAATGAGCAGTTCTTC.

The V call is TRBV11-1, the J call TRBJ2-4, with D uncertain. Germline V gives CDR1 SGHAT, CDR2 FQDESV (reference sequence). V was clipped by 0 bases and J by 0 bases, with 9 bases between them. The CDR3 is 16 amino acids. The CDR3 loop reads CASSLAPHPAKNIQYF. CDR3 coding DNA: TGTGCCAGCAGCTTAGCCCCCCATCCAGCCAAAAACATTCAGTACTTC.

V and J are TRBV18 and TRBJ1-2; 7 nucleotides match TRBD1. Germline V gives CDR1 KGHSH, CDR2 LQKENI. This CDR3 contains 16 residues. Trimming removed 3 bases from V and 3 bases from J; junction bases left unmatched: 10. CDR3 residues: CASSPTTGTTYYGYTF. In nucleotides, the CDR3 is TGTGCCAGCTCACCCACGACAGGGACGACCTACTATGGCTACACCTTC.

J is TRBJ1-6 and V is TRBV19; tentative D call: TRBD1 (5 bases). Germline V lookup: CDR1 LNHDA, CDR2 SQIVND (reference sequence). This CDR3 is built from 18 residues. Trimming stripped 3 bases from V and 0 bases from J, with 15 bases between. In nucleotides, the CDR3 is TGTGCCAGTAGTATTTCGGCAGGGTCGAGCTCCTATAATTCACCCCTCCACTTT. It codes for CASSISAGSSSYNSPLHF.

The V call is TRBV2, the J call TRBJ2-5; D is unclear. Trimming took 3 bases from V and 1 from J, leaving 6 bases between them. CDR1 is SNHLY and CDR2 is FYNNEI in the germline V gene. The CDR3 extends over 13 amino acids. The chain's CDR3 is CASSDGGQETQYF. CDR3 DNA sequence: TGTGCCAGCAGTGATGGCGGCCAAGAGACCCAGTACTTC.

The chain employs TRBV5-1 and TRBJ2-3; 16 bases match TRBD2. CDR3 length: 18 amino acids. Per the germline V gene, CDR1 is SGHRS and CDR2 is YFSETQ. With V trimmed by 3 bases and J by 2 bases, 6 bases remained unmatched. The CDR3 is CASSYGTSGRVDTDTQYF. The CDR3, as DNA: TGCGCCAGCAGCTACGGGACTAGCGGGAGGGTGGACACAGATACGCAGTATTTT.

This chain connects TRBV28 to TRBJ1-3, with D tentatively TRBD1 (6 bases). This CDR3 comprises 15 residues. The germline V gene has CDR1 MDHEN and CDR2 SYDVKM. V shed 7 bases and J shed 0 bases, with 13 bases lying between them. The DNA of the CDR3 is TGTGCCAGCACGGGGGGCTACAACTCTGGAAACACCATATATTTT. Translated, it gives CASTGGYNSGNTIYF.

In its sample, this clone was seen a few times. The chain couples TRBV19 to TRBJ1-5; 8 positions agree with TRBD1. The germline V gene encodes CDR1 LNHDA and CDR2 SQIVND (reference sequence). The junction had 7 bases not matched to a gene; V was cut back by 3 bases and J by 6 bases. This CDR3 comprises 15 residues. CDR3 nucleotide sequence: TGTGCCAGTAGTATCGGTCAGGGGGCCGGTCAGCCCCAGCATTTT. It is translated as CASSIGQGAGQPQHF.

The chain has TRBV11-2 and TRBJ1-1; a weak D match, TRBD1 (6 bases). Germline CDR1 is SGHAT and CDR2 is FQNNGV. V was pared by 0 bases and J by 4 bases, with 6 bases between. The length of the CDR3 is 13 residues. CDR3 in DNA: TGTGCCAGCAGCTTAGAACAGGGCACTGAAGCTTTCTTT. The encoded protein is CASSLEQGTEAFF.

The rearrangement links TRBV19 to TRBJ2-5; 8 bases are a match to TRBD1. Germline values: CDR1 LNHDA, CDR2 SQIVND (reference sequence). V dropped 3 bases and J dropped 1; count of bases not matched to a gene: 1. This CDR3 region has 14 residues. The CDR3 loop reads CASSMGQAQETQYF. Written as DNA, the CDR3 is TGTGCCAGTAGTATGGGACAGGCCCAAGAGACCCAGTACTTC.

This chain joins TRBV5-1 and TRBJ1-4; no firm D call. Trimming removed 2 bases from V and 5 bases from J, with 10 bases in between. This CDR3 has 14 residues. Per germline, CDR1 SGHRS and CDR2 YFSETQ. DNA of the CDR3: TGCGCCAGCAGCTTCTCGGCAGGAAATGAAAAACTGTTTTTT. Protein: CASSFSAGNEKLFF.

Comments on this clone: Other DNA sequences of this sample code for an identical CDR3. The rearrangement links TRBV5-1 to TRBJ2-5; D is possibly TRBD2 (5 bases). The germline V gene has CDR1 SGHRS and CDR2 YFSETQ. Trimming took 4 bases from V and 2 from J, leaving 6 bases between them. The CDR3 consists of 12 residues. The CDR3 region is CASSRGQETQYF. The CDR3 DNA sequence: TGCGCCAGCAGCCGGGGTCAAGAGACCCAGTACTTC.

The chain combines TRBV6-1 with TRBJ1-5; a weak D match, TRBD1 (5 bases). Trimming removed 4 bases from V and 7 bases from J, with 11 bases in between. The CDR3 runs to 13 residues. CDR1 is MNHNS and CDR2 is SASEGT in the germline V gene. The CDR3 DNA sequence: TGTGCCAGCAGTGGACAGTTTGAGCAGCCCCAGCATTTT. This codes for CASSGQFEQPQHF.

This chain joins TRBV27 and TRBJ1-2; D gene uncertain. Per the germline V gene, CDR1 is MNHEY and CDR2 is SMNVEV (reference sequence). This CDR3 is built from 13 residues. V was pared by 6 bases and J by 6 bases, with 14 bases between. The CDR3 coding sequence is TGTGCCAGCAGACCCCGGCTGGCGGATGGCTACACCTTC. This encodes CASRPRLADGYTF.

J is TRBJ2-7 and V is TRBV11-3; D may be TRBD1 or TRBD2 (5 bases each). This CDR3 is built from 14 residues. The V end was cut by 2 bases, the J end by 5 bases, with 13 bases between. Germline-derived CDR1 and CDR2 are SGHNT and YENEEA. In DNA form, the CDR3 reads TGTGCCAGCAGCTTAATGAAGGGGAGAGACGAGCAGTACTTC. This translates into CASSLMKGRDEQYF.

The chain uses TRBV14 and TRBJ1-6; 7 positions match TRBD1. CDR3 length: 15 amino acids. The V gene's germline CDR1 is SGHDN and CDR2 FVKESK. V lost 1 base and J lost 8; bases outside the gene matches: 5. The CDR3 nucleotides are TGTGCCAGCAGCCAAGTGGCAGGGGGTTATTCACCCCTCCACTTT. Protein sequence: CASSQVAGGYSPLHF.

The chain recombines TRBV6-1 with TRBJ1-5, with D perhaps TRBD1 (5 bases). Deletions cut 7 bases from V and 5 bases from J, with 18 bases between. The CDR3 loop spans 15 amino acids. The germline gives CDR1 MNHNS, CDR2 SASEGT. The CDR3 sequence is CASNPQAMAYQPQHF. The CDR3 region has the DNA TGTGCCAGCAACCCACAGGCGATGGCGTATCAGCCCCAGCATTTT.

J is TRBJ2-1 and V is TRBV10-2; 7 bases line up with TRBD1. The CDR3 extends over 14 amino acids. J was trimmed by 7 bases and V by 7 bases; bases with no gene match: 10. From germline, CDR1 is WSHSY and CDR2 SAAADI. CDR3 coding DNA: TGCGCCAGCACGGGTAGCAGGGGGTTAAATGAGCAGTTCTTC. It yields the protein CASTGSRGLNEQFF.

The chain joins TRBV7-9 to TRBJ1-1; TRBD1 matches 7 bases. V shed 3 bases, J shed 1 base, and the junction held 8 bases outside the gene matches. The CDR3 is 16 residues long. Germline V gene data show CDR1 as SEHNR and CDR2 as FQNEAQ (reference sequence). CDR3 residues: CASSFRTGVPNTEAFF. CDR3 in DNA: TGTGCCAGCAGCTTTCGAACAGGGGTACCGAACACTGAAGCTTTCTTT. Combining the CDR3 with reference TRBV7-9 and TRBJ1-1 gives the whole variable domain DTGVSQNPRHKITKRGQNVTFRCDPISEHNRLYWYRQTLGQGPEFLTYFQNEAQLEKSRLLSDRFSAERPKGSFSTLEIQRTEQGDSAMYLCASSFRTGVPNTEAFFGQGTRLTVV.

This rearrangement joins TRBV7-2 to TRBJ1-1; D is unresolved. The length of the CDR3 is 15 residues. Trimming took off 2 bases at V and 7 bases at J, with 17 bases between the two ends. Germline CDR1 reads SGHTA; CDR2 reads FQGNSA. CDR3: CASSLWERTGVEAFF. Here the CDR3 DNA reads TGTGCCAGCAGCTTATGGGAAAGAACCGGAGTTGAAGCTTTCTTT.